The present T cell receptor beta chain was sequenced within a study of control samples from healthy donors and cancer patients. The repertoire was sequenced with immunoSEQ multiplex PCR; TCRdb's copy has only in-frame clones and lacks some. The top ten clones hold around 13% of a sample with 100,000 or so clones, 83% of them seen once. J lost 4 bases, V lost 6 bases, and 4 bases had no gene match. The germline CDR1 and CDR2 sequences are SGHTA and FQGTGA. The CDR3 sequence is 14 residues long. Specimen: blood. The chain is built from TRBV7-3 and TRBJ2-1, with 9 nucleotides matching TRBD2. This clonotype was obtained from a woman aged 50 to 60 in good health. Here the CDR3 reads CASSSGSGYNEQFF. In DNA, the CDR3 is TGTGCCAGCAGTAGCGGGAGTGGGTACAATGAGCAGTTCTTC.